This T cell receptor (beta chain) was found in a study of CD8 T cells in Susac syndrome. After extraction with the RNeasy kit, about 0.5 to 1 ug of the RNA was reverse transcribed using random hexamers. TCRdb re-derived calls from the immunoSEQ multiplex PCR reads in MiXCR, one entry per CDR3 protein. The repertoire includes some 190,000 distinct CDR3 sequences, 85% to 95% of them detected once, and around 0.1% sits in the top ten. Trimming shortened V by 3 bases and J by 1 base, and 14 bases separated the two germline ends. There are 16 residues in the CDR3. CDR1 and CDR2 from the germline V gene are LNHDA and SQIVND (reference sequence). High-throughput TCR beta sequencing covered peripheral CD8+ and CD4+ T cells. It was healthy donors who served as the controls, matched for age and sex. Negative magnetic isolation gave CD8+ and CD4+ cells; FACS enriched CD8+ TEMRA.

This sequence joins TRBV19 and TRBJ2-3; tentative D call: TRBD1 (6 bases). The specimen sequenced was CD4+ T cells from PBMCs. The origin of this receptor is a human donor in good health. This chain's CDR3 is CASSISGTPGTDTQYF. The CDR3 nucleotides read TGTGCCAGTAGTATCTCCGGGACACCTGGCACAGATACGCAGTATTTT.